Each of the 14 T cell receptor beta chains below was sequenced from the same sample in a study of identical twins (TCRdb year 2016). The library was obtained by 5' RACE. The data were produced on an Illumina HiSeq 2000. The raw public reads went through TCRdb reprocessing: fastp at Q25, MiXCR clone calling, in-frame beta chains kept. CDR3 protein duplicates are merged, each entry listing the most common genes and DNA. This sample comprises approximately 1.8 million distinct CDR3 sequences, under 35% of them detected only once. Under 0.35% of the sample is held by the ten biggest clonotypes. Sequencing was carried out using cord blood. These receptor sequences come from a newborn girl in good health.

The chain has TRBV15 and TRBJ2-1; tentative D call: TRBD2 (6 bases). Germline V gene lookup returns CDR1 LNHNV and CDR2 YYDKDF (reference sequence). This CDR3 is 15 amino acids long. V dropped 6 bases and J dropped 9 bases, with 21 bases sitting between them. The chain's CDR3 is CATRKTSLSIGEQFF. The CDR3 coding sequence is TGTGCCACCAGGAAAACTAGCCTATCTATCGGTGAGCAGTTCTTC. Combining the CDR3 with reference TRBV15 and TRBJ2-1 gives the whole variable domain DAMVIQNPRYQVTQFGKPVTLSCSQTLNHNVMYWYQQKSSQAPKLLFHYYDKDFNNEADTPDNFQSRRPNTSFCFLDIRSPGLGDTAMYLCATRKTSLSIGEQFFGPGTRLTVL.

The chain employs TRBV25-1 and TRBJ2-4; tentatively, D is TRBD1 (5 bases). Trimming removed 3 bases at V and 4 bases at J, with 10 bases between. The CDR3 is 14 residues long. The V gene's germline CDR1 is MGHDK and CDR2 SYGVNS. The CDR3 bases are TGTGCCAGCAGTGACCCAGGGCAGAAAAACATTCAGTACTTC. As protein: CASSDPGQKNIQYF.

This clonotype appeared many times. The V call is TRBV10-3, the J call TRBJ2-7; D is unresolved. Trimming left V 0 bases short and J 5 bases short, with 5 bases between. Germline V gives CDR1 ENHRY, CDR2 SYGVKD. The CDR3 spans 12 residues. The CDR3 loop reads CAISESLDEQYF. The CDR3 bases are TGTGCCATCAGTGAGTCCTTGGACGAGCAGTACTTC.

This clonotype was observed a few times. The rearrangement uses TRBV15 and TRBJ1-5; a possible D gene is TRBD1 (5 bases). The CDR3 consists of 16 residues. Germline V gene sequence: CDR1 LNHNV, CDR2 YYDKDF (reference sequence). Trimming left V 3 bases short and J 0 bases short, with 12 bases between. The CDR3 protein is CATSSGGRISNQPQHF. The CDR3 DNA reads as TGTGCCACCAGCAGTGGGGGACGGATTAGCAATCAGCCCCAGCATTTT. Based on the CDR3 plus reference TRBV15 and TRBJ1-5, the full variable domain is DAMVIQNPRYQVTQFGKPVTLSCSQTLNHNVMYWYQQKSSQAPKLLFHYYDKDFNNEADTPDNFQSRRPNTSFCFLDIRSPGLGDTAMYLCATSSGGRISNQPQHFGDGTRLSIL.

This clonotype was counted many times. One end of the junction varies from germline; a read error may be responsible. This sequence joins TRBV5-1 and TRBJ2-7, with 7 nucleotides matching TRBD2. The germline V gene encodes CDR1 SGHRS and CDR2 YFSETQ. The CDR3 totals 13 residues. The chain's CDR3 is CASSSGGSYEQYF. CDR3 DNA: TGTGCCAGCAGTTCGGGAGGCTCCTACGAGCAGTACTTC.

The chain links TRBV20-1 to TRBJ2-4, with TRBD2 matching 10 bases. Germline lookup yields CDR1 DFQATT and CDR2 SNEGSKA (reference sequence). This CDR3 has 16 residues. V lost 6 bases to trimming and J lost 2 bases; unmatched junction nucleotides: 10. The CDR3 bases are TGCAGTGCCCCCGCGGTAGCGGGGGGTCCCAAAAACATTCAGTACTTC. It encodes CSAPAVAGGPKNIQYF.

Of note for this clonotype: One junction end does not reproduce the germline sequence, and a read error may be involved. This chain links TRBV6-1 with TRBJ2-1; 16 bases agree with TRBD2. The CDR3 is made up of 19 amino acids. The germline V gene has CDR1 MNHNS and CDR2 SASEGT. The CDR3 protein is CASSLGTSGGASSYNVQFF. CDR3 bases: TGTGCCAGCAGCCTGGGGACTAGCGGGGGGGCCAGCTCCTACAATGTGCAGTTCTTC.

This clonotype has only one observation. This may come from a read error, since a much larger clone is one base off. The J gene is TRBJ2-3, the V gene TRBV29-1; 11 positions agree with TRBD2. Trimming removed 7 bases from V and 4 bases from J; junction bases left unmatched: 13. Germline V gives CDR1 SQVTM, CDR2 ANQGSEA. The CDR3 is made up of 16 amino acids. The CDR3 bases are TGCAGCGCTGGACACCAACTAGCGGGGGTACCAGATACGCAGTATTTT. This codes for CSAGHQLAGVPDTQYF.

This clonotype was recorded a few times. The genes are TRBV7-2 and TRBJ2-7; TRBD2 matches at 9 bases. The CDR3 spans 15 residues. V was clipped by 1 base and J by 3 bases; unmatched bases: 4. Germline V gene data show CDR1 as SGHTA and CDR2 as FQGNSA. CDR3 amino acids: CASSLVLAGLYEQYF. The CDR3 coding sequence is TGTGCCAGCAGCTTAGTACTAGCGGGCCTCTACGAGCAGTACTTC.

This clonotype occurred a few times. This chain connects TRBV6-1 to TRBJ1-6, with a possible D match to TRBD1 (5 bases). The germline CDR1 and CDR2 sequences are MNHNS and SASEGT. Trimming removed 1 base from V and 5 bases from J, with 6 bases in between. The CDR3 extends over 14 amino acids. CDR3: CASSEGTNNSPLHF. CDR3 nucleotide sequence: TGTGCCAGCAGTGAAGGGACAAATAATTCACCCCTCCACTTT.

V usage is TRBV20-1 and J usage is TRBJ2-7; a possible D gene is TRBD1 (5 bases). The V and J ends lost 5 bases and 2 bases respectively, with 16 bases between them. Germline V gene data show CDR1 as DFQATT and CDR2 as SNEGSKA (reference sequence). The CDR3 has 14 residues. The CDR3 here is CSAPRPLGAYEQYF. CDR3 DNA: TGCAGTGCTCCGAGACCTCTAGGGGCCTACGAGCAGTACTTC.

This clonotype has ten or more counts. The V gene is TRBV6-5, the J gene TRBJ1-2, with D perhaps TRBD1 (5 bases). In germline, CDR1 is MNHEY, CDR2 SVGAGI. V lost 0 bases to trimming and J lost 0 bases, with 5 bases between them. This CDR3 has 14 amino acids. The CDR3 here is CASSYSTANYGYTF. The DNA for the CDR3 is TGTGCCAGCAGTTACTCGACAGCTAACTATGGCTACACCTTC.

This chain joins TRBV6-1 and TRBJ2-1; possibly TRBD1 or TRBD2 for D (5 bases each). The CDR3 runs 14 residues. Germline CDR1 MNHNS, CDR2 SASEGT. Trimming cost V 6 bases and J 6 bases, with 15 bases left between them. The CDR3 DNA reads TGTGCCAGCAGGGACCAGCGAGGGGTCAATGAGCAGTTCTTC. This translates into CASRDQRGVNEQFF.

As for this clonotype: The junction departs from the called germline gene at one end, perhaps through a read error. The CDR3 region has the DNA TGCCGTGCTAGATACGGAGGGGAGCACGAGCAGTACTTC. This codes for CRARYGGEHEQYF. The V and J genes are TRBV20-1 and TRBJ2-7, with a weak D call TRBD2 (6 bases). Germline V lookup: CDR1 DFQATT, CDR2 SNEGSKA (reference sequence). The CDR3 covers 13 residues.